Listed here is a single T cell receptor beta chain. These data originate in a study of blood T cell repertoires in COVID-19. About the research overall: Acute and convalescent COVID-19 specimens originated in the United States, Italy and Spain. T cells, B-cell-depleted T cells, or PBMCs provided the cDNA or gDNA that served as material.

The Seattle site enrolled patients during active infection and followed them longitudinally. Per the authors' pipeline: Cell counts per sample came from amplifying reference gene primers. Data came from immunoSEQ multiplex PCR; TCRdb stores just in-frame clones and leaves some out. V, J and clone size are taken as reported in that table, and D and trimming were inferred from the DNA itself. The profile covers about 88,000 clones, with less than 95% appearing a single time and about 6.3% taken by the ten largest. The CDR3 has 12 amino acids. V lost 5 bases to trimming and J lost 7 bases, with 12 bases between them. Germline loops: CDR1 SGHNT, CDR2 YENEEA.

The rearrangement uses TRBV11-3 and TRBJ2-7; no firm D call. Sequences were obtained from peripheral blood. The source of this sequence is a man aged 18 to 30 with COVID-19, enrolled during active disease. CDR3 in DNA: TGTGCCAGCAGCATTCCGATTCGGGAGCAGTACTTC. As protein: CASSIPIREQYF. The whole variable domain, remainder taken from reference TRBV11-3 and TRBJ2-7, is EAGVVQSPRYKIIEKKQPVAFWCNPISGHNTLYWYLQNLGQGPELLIRYENEEAVDDSQLPKDRFSAERLKGVDSTLKIQPAELGDSAVYLCASSIPIREQYFGPGTRLTVT.